The 8 T cell receptor beta chains presented below share a single source sample, sequenced in a study of CD8 T cells in ankylosing spondylitis. Each CDR3 protein gets one entry after TCRdb re-called the 5' RACE reads with MiXCR. The repertoire includes roughly 230,000 distinct CDR3 sequences, approximately 10% of them detected once, and around 3% sits in the top ten. Sequenced: blood, either unsorted or a sorted T cell fraction (not recorded which). The receptor set was obtained from a male donor with ankylosing spondylitis or in good health (not recorded which).

This clonotype was picked up many times. V is TRBV12-3 or TRBV12-4 and J is TRBJ2-2; maybe TRBD1 (6 bases). The length of the CDR3 is 15 residues. Between the trimmed V and J ends, which lost 5 bases and 5 bases, there was a span of 15 bases. CDR3 region: CASSPLQGRTGELFF. CDR3 bases: TGTGCCAGCAGTCCGTTACAGGGAAGGACCGGGGAGCTGTTTTTT.

This clonotype has ten or more counts. The genes are TRBV11-2 and TRBJ2-7, with D perhaps TRBD2 (5 bases). Between the trimmed V and J ends, which lost 2 bases and 2 bases, there was a span of 13 bases. The CDR3 length is 15 residues. The germline CDR1 and CDR2 sequences are SGHAT and FQNNGV. The CDR3 nucleotides read TGTGCCAGCAGCTTATATGTCGGACTCGCCTACGAGCAGTACTTC. Protein product: CASSLYVGLAYEQYF.

This clonotype was found a few times. The chain uses TRBV30 and TRBJ1-2; tentatively, D is TRBD1 (6 bases). This CDR3 contains 12 residues. Trimming cost V 0 bases and J 8 bases, with 10 bases left between them. The germline V gene has CDR1 GTSNPN and CDR2 SVGIG (reference sequence). CDR3 coding DNA: TGTGCCTGGAGTGTTTACAGGGAGGGCTACACCTTC. This codes for CAWSVYREGYTF.

DNA of the CDR3: TGCAGTGCTAGAGATCTGGGAACCGGGAGCAACACCGGGGAGCTGTTTTTT. The encoded protein is CSARDLGTGSNTGELFF. The rearrangement uses TRBV20-1 and TRBJ2-2, with TRBD2 as a possible D gene (6 bases). CDR3 size: 17 residues. Deletions cut 0 bases from V and 2 bases from J, with 16 bases between. Germline V gives CDR1 DFQATT, CDR2 SNEGSKA (reference sequence).

This clonotype showed up just a few times. In DNA, the CDR3 is TGTGCCAGCAGCCTTTTACAGCGGGGTTCACCCCTCCACTTT. Residues: CASSLLQRGSPLHF. The chain is built from TRBV11-3 and TRBJ1-6; no definite D call. The V end was cut by 5 bases, the J end by 9 bases, with 14 bases between. This CDR3 spans 14 amino acids. CDR1 is SGHNT and CDR2 is YENEEA in the germline V gene.

This clonotype was detected ten times or more. CDR3 amino acids: CASSSEGDRGQELFF. The CDR3 DNA sequence: TGCGCCAGCAGCTCGGAGGGAGACAGGGGGCAGGAGCTGTTTTTT. V gene TRBV5-1 combines with J gene TRBJ2-2; 10 bases are a match to TRBD1. CDR1 is SGHRS, CDR2 YFSETQ, per germline. The CDR3 contains 15 residues. V shed 3 bases, J shed 10 bases, and the junction held 9 bases outside the gene matches.

This clonotype was found many times. DNA of the CDR3: TGTGCCAGCAGTTACTCTAGCGGATCCACAGATACGCAGTATTTT. Its translation: CASSYSSGSTDTQYF. The chain carries TRBV6-5 and TRBJ2-3, with D perhaps matching TRBD2 (6 bases). The CDR3 contains 15 residues. V lost 0 bases, J lost 2 bases, and 9 bases lay in between. Germline-derived CDR1 and CDR2 are MNHEY and SVGAGI.

This clonotype showed up many times. The rearrangement links TRBV5-1 to TRBJ2-1, with TRBD2 identical over 8 bases. The CDR3 has 16 residues. Germline lookup yields CDR1 SGHRS and CDR2 YFSETQ. Trimming removed 1 base from V and 1 base from J; junction bases left unmatched: 4. The DNA of the CDR3 is TGCGCCAGCAGCTTGACTAGCGGTTATTCCTACAATGAGCAGTTCTTC. This sequence encodes CASSLTSGYSYNEQFF.